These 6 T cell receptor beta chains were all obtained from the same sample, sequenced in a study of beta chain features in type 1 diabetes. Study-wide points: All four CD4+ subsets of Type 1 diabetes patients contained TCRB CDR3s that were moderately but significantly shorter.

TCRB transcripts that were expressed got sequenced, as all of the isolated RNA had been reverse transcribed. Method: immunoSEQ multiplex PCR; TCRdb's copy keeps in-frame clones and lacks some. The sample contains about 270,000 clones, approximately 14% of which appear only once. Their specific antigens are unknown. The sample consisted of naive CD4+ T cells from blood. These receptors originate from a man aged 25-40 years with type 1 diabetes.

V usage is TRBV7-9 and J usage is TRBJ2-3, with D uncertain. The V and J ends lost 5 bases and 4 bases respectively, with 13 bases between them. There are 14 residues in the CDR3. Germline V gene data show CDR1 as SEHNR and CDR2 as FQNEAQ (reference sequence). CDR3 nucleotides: TGTGCCAGCAGCGCACCTTTTCTACCAGATACGCAGTATTTT. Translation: CASSAPFLPDTQYF.

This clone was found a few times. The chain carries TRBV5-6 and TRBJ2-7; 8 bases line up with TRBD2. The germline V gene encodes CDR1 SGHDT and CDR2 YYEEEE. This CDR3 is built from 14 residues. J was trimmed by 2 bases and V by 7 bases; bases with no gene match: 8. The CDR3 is CASREGESTYEQYF. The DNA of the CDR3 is TGTGCCAGCCGGGAGGGGGAGTCAACCTACGAGCAGTACTTC.

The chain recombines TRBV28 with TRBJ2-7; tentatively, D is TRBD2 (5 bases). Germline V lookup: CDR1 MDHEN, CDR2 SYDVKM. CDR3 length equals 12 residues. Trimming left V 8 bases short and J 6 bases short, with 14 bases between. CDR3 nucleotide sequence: TGTGCCAGCTCGGGAAGGGTGAGCGAGCAGTACTTC. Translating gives CASSGRVSEQYF.

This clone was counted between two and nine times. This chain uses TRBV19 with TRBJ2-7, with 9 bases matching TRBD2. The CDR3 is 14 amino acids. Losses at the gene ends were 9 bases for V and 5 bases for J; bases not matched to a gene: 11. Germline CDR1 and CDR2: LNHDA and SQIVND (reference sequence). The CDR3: CASQGLASPHEQYF. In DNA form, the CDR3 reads TGTGCCAGCCAAGGACTAGCGTCCCCCCACGAGCAGTACTTC.

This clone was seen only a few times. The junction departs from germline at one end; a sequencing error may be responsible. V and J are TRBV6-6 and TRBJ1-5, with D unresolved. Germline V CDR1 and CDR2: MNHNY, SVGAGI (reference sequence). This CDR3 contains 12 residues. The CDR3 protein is CASTEGNRPQHF. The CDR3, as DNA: TGTGCCAGCACGGAGGGAAATCGGCCCCAGCATTTT.

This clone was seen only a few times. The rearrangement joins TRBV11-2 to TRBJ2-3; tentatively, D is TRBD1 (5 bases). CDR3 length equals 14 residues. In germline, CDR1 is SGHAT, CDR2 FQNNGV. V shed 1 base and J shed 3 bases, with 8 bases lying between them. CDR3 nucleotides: TGTGCCAGCAGCTTAGTCCAGGGAACAGATACGCAGTATTTT. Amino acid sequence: CASSLVQGTDTQYF.